A single sample is the source of the 25 T cell receptor beta chains below, sequenced in a study of human T cells and chemical hapten exposure. Each CDR3 protein is one row after TCRdb ran MiXCR on the RACE reads. The sample contains around 95,000 distinct CDR3 sequences, 10% to 11% of which appear only once. The sample's time point: pre-sensitization, week 0. The treatment: therapeutic diphenylcyclopropenone sensitization with weekly scalp DPC. The sample was whole blood, taken in connection with sensitization to the hapten diphenylcyclopropenone (DPC). These receptors were obtained from an older woman with alopecia areata. Some clones in this sample may be carry-over from other donors' samples.

This clonotype was recorded at least ten times. V gene TRBV6-5 combines with J gene TRBJ2-2, with D uncertain. The germline V and J ends were trimmed by 0 bases and 2 bases, with 10 bases remaining between them. The CDR3 is 16 amino acids. The V gene's germline CDR1 is MNHEY and CDR2 SVGAGI. The CDR3 is CASSYSTHINTGELFF. The CDR3 DNA sequence: TGTGCCAGCAGTTACTCGACTCACATTAACACCGGGGAGCTGTTTTTT.

The J gene is TRBJ2-1, the V gene TRBV4-1, with 7 positions matching TRBD2. The CDR3 loop spans 20 amino acids. Germline V lookup: CDR1 MGHRA, CDR2 YSYEKL. V was clipped by 1 base and J by 4 bases; unmatched bases: 19. The CDR3 region is CASSQGGPQTWSGVYNEQFF. The DNA of the CDR3 is TGCGCCAGCAGCCAAGGCGGCCCTCAGACGTGGAGCGGGGTGTACAATGAGCAGTTCTTC.

The chain carries TRBV2 and TRBJ2-5; D is possibly TRBD2 (5 bases). The CDR3 runs to 11 residues. The germline V and J ends were trimmed by 8 bases and 7 bases, with 11 bases remaining between them. Per germline, CDR1 SNHLY and CDR2 FYNNEI. The chain's CDR3 is CASAFGGTQYF. The CDR3, as DNA: TGTGCCAGCGCGTTCGGAGGGACCCAGTACTTC.

This clonotype was counted only a few times. The rearrangement uses TRBV10-3 and TRBJ1-1, with TRBD1 matching 8 bases. The CDR3 contains 14 residues. Germline CDR1 ENHRY, CDR2 SYGVKD. V shed 7 bases, J shed 4 bases, and the junction held 8 bases outside the gene matches. The CDR3 reads CAITSGGTGTEAFF. As DNA, the CDR3 is TGTGCCATCACAAGCGGAGGGACAGGCACTGAAGCTTTCTTT.

This clonotype was seen a handful of times. The genes are TRBV29-1 and TRBJ1-5; D is uncertain. V lost 6 bases and J lost 2, with 14 bases in between. Germline assignment: CDR1 SQVTM and CDR2 ANQGSEA. There are 14 residues in the CDR3. The CDR3 nucleotides read TGCAGCGTAGCCCAGGACGGGGGCAATCAGCCCCAGCATTTT. As protein: CSVAQDGGNQPQHF.

This clonotype occurred a few times. The V call is TRBV29-1, the J call TRBJ1-1, with 9 bases lining up with TRBD1. CDR3 length: 12 residues. Per germline, CDR1 SQVTM and CDR2 ANQGSEA. The V segment lost 7 bases and the J segment 4 bases; nucleotides outside the gene matches: 4. CDR3 DNA: TGCAGCGCCACGACAGGGGGCACTGAAGCTTTCTTT. This sequence encodes CSATTGGTEAFF.

This clonotype was seen ten or more times. The rearrangement uses TRBV10-3 and TRBJ2-3; D assignment may be TRBD1 or TRBD2 (6 bases each). The CDR3 loop spans 13 amino acids. Trimming took off 5 bases at V and 2 bases at J, with 8 bases between the two ends. The germline gives CDR1 ENHRY, CDR2 SYGVKD. The CDR3 DNA follows: TGTGCCATCAGTCCGGGGGCCACAGATACGCAGTATTTT. Amino acid sequence: CAISPGATDTQYF.

This clonotype appeared a single time. CDR3 sequence reads: CASSRGQGEYGYTF. The CDR3 bases are TGTGCCAGCAGCCGTGGACAGGGCGAATATGGCTACACCTTC. V and J are TRBV5-6 and TRBJ1-2, with TRBD1 matching over 8 bases. J lost 5 bases, V lost 4 bases, and 7 bases had no gene match. Germline V gene sequence: CDR1 SGHDT, CDR2 YYEEEE. The CDR3 sequence is 14 residues long.

The chain has TRBV18 and TRBJ1-1, with TRBD1 as a possible D gene (6 bases). Trimming removed 2 bases from V and 1 base from J, with 11 bases in between. Germline values: CDR1 KGHSH, CDR2 LQKENI. The length of the CDR3 is 15 residues. The CDR3, as DNA: TGTGCCAGCTCACCAATTCAGGGGCAGAACACTGAAGCTTTCTTT. As protein: CASSPIQGQNTEAFF.

This clonotype has only a few counts. The chain carries TRBV25-1 and TRBJ2-5, with 8 bases that match TRBD2. V trimming: 8 bases; J trimming: 1 base; junction bases outside the gene matches: 9. Per germline, CDR1 MGHDK and CDR2 SYGVNS. This CDR3 spans 15 amino acids. In DNA, the CDR3 is TGTGCCAGCGGGATAGGTAGCGGGGCCCAAGAGACCCAGTACTTC. It encodes CASGIGSGAQETQYF.

The CDR3 is CSVESLGTDTQYF. CDR3 nucleotides: TGCAGCGTTGAATCTTTGGGAACAGATACGCAGTATTTT. The V call is TRBV29-1, the J call TRBJ2-3; D unresolved. Germline CDR1 SQVTM, CDR2 ANQGSEA. Deletions cut 2 bases from V and 3 bases from J, with 9 bases between. The CDR3 covers 13 residues.

In the case of this clonotype: A junction boundary mismatches the germline segment, possibly from a read error. This rearrangement joins TRBV12-3 or TRBV12-4 to TRBJ1-4; no definite D call. The CDR3 sequence is 12 residues long. The CDR3 DNA follows: TGTGCCAGCAGTTCGAGTAATGAAAAACTGTATTTT. The encoded protein is CASSSSNEKLYF.

To note about this clonotype: The germline gene is not matched at one end of the junction; a read error may be the cause. The chain couples TRBV6-5 to TRBJ1-1; D is perhaps TRBD1 (6 bases). CDR3 length: 15 amino acids. Germline V gene sequence: CDR1 MNHEY, CDR2 SVGAGI. This CDR3 is CGSSRGGRGDTEAFF. CDR3 DNA: TGTGGCAGCAGTCGAGGGGGAAGGGGGGACACTGAAGCTTTCTTT.

This clonotype was observed at least ten times. The rearrangement links TRBV7-9 to TRBJ2-7, with 10 bases that match TRBD2. CDR3 length equals 14 residues. Germline V gene data show CDR1 as SEHNR and CDR2 as FQNEAQ (reference sequence). The V and J ends lost 4 bases and 3 bases, in that order; junction bases with no gene match: 3. The DNA of the CDR3 is TGTGCCAGCAGCTATAGCGGGGGGAACTACGAGCAGTACTTC. Its protein product is CASSYSGGNYEQYF. Full variable domain (rest looked up from reference TRBV7-9 and TRBJ2-7): DTGVSQNPRHKITKRGQNVTFRCDPISEHNRLYWYRQTLGQGPEFLTYFQNEAQLEKSRLLSDRFSAERPKGSFSTLEIQRTEQGDSAMYLCASSYSGGNYEQYFGPGTRLTVT.

The CDR3, as DNA: TGCGCCAGCAGCTCTTCGGGGGCACCCACAGATACGCAGTATTTT. It specifies CASSSSGAPTDTQYF. This rearrangement joins TRBV5-1 to TRBJ2-3; possibly TRBD1 or TRBD2 for D (6 bases each). Germline lookup yields CDR1 SGHRS and CDR2 YFSETQ. This CDR3 contains 15 residues. The V end was cut by 3 bases, the J end by 2 bases, with 13 bases between.

The chain carries TRBV29-1 and TRBJ2-7; 10 positions match TRBD1. CDR1 is SQVTM and CDR2 is ANQGSEA in the germline V gene. The junction had 5 bases not matched to a gene; V was cut back by 0 bases and J by 6 bases. The CDR3 runs to 14 residues. CDR3 sequence (DNA): TGCAGCGTTGAAGATGGGACAGGGGTGCGCGAGCAGTACTTC. Translated: CSVEDGTGVREQYF.

The rearrangement joins TRBV6-1 to TRBJ2-7; possibly TRBD1 for D (5 bases). The CDR3 is made up of 14 amino acids. Germline CDR1 and CDR2: MNHNS and SASEGT. The V gene lost 8 bases and the J gene lost 4 bases, with 18 bases spanning the gap. CDR3 in amino acids: CASGTWGGGYEQYF. The CDR3 nucleotides are TGTGCCAGCGGAACGTGGGGCGGCGGATACGAGCAGTACTTC.

The chain has TRBV5-4 and TRBJ2-2, with no clear D. V was cut by 2 bases and J by 6 bases, with 11 bases left in between. This CDR3 is built from 14 residues. CDR1 is SGHNT, CDR2 YYREEE, per germline (reference sequence). The chain's CDR3 is CASSLGFGSGELFF. CDR3 nucleotides: TGTGCCAGCAGCTTAGGATTCGGCTCCGGGGAGCTGTTTTTT.

The chain uses TRBV7-9 and TRBJ1-1; 9 bases are shared with TRBD1. The trim removed 4 bases at V and 5 bases at J, leaving 5 bases unmatched. Germline V CDR1 and CDR2: SEHNR, FQNEAQ (reference sequence). CDR3 length: 14 residues. The CDR3 nucleotides are TGTGCCAGCAGCTCAGACAGGGGGGATACTGAAGCTTTCTTT. It specifies CASSSDRGDTEAFF. Together with reference TRBV7-9 and TRBJ1-1, the CDR3 gives the full variable domain: DTGVSQNPRHKITKRGQNVTFRCDPISEHNRLYWYRQTLGQGPEFLTYFQNEAQLEKSRLLSDRFSAERPKGSFSTLEIQRTEQGDSAMYLCASSSDRGDTEAFFGQGTRLTVV.

This clonotype came up a few times. The rearrangement links TRBV5-1 to TRBJ2-2, with a weak D call TRBD1 (6 bases). V lost 4 bases to trimming and J lost 4 bases, with 8 bases between them. The germline V gene has CDR1 SGHRS and CDR2 YFSETQ. The CDR3 consists of 13 residues. The CDR3 reads CASSRDITGELFF. The CDR3 DNA reads as TGCGCCAGCAGCCGGGACATCACCGGGGAGCTGTTTTTT.

This clonotype was picked up a small number of times. The chain uses TRBV4-1 and TRBJ2-1; TRBD2 aligns across 8 bases. The CDR3 has 18 amino acids. CDR1 is MGHRA, CDR2 YSYEKL, per germline. V lost 1 base to trimming and J lost 1 base; unmatched junction nucleotides: 9. The CDR3 loop reads CASSQVRRGVDSYNEQFF. The CDR3 bases are TGCGCCAGCAGCCAAGTTCGGCGGGGGGTAGATTCCTACAATGAGCAGTTCTTC.

On this clonotype itself: This may stem from a read error, because a much larger clone lies one nucleotide away. The chain recombines TRBV12-5 with TRBJ2-5; D might be TRBD1 or TRBD2, each matching 5 bases. Germline V CDR1 and CDR2: LGHNT, FRNRAP. V lost 5 bases and J 4 bases, leaving 14 bases between the germline ends. The CDR3 loop spans 14 amino acids. CDR3 sequence (DNA): TGTGCTAGTGGTATGGCTAGCCAGGGAGAGACCCAGTACTTC. It codes for CASGMASQGETQYF.

This sequence joins TRBV7-9 and TRBJ1-4; D ambiguous. The V end lost 5 bases, the J end lost 8 bases, and 15 bases lay between the germline ends. Germline V gene data show CDR1 as SEHNR and CDR2 as FQNEAQ (reference sequence). This CDR3 has 14 amino acids. CDR3 loop: CASSLTREGEKLFF. As DNA, the CDR3 is TGTGCCAGCAGCCTTACAAGGGAGGGCGAAAAACTGTTTTTT.

There are many counts of this clonotype. The V gene is TRBV7-2, the J gene TRBJ2-5; D possibly uses TRBD1 or TRBD2 (7 bases each). CDR3 size: 15 residues. The germline V gene encodes CDR1 SGHTA and CDR2 FQGNSA. The V end lost 5 bases, the J end lost 4 bases, and 17 bases lay between the germline ends. CDR3 DNA sequence: TGTGCCAGCAGCCGGGTTGACAGGGAGGGAGAGACCCAGTACTTC. The encoded protein is CASSRVDREGETQYF.

This clonotype was seen ten or more times. The gene calls are TRBV3-1 and TRBJ1-2, with 9 nucleotides matching TRBD1. The V gene's germline CDR1 is LGHDT and CDR2 YNNKEL (reference sequence). With V trimmed by 6 bases and J by 2 bases, 4 bases remained unmatched. The CDR3 has 14 residues. CDR3 DNA: TGTGCCAGCAGTGCGGGACAGGGAAACTATGGCTACACCTTC. Its translation is CASSAGQGNYGYTF.